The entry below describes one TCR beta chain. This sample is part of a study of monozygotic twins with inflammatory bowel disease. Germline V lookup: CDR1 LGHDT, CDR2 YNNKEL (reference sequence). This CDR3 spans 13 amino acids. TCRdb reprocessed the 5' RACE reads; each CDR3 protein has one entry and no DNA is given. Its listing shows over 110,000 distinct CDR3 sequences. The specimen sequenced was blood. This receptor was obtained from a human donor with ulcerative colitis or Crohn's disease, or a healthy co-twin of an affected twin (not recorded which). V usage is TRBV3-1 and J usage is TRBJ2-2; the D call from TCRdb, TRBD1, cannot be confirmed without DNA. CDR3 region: CASSQSGTGELFF.